The sequence of this T cell receptor beta chain was determined in a study of control samples from healthy donors and cancer patients. CDR1 and CDR2 (germline): SGHVS, FQNEAQ. Trimming took off 2 bases at V and 15 bases at J, with 14 bases between the two ends. This CDR3 spans 13 amino acids. Measured with immunoSEQ multiplex PCR; TCRdb has only the in-frame clones, and not every one. The sample records under 110,000 clones, about 89% being singletons. This clonotype was obtained from a man in his thirties or forties in good health. Sample: blood. The genes are TRBV7-8 and TRBJ1-6; D gene ambiguous. For the CDR3, the DNA is TGTGCCAGCAGCTTATTGGCGGCCGACGGCCTCCACTTT. It yields the protein CASSLLAADGLHF.